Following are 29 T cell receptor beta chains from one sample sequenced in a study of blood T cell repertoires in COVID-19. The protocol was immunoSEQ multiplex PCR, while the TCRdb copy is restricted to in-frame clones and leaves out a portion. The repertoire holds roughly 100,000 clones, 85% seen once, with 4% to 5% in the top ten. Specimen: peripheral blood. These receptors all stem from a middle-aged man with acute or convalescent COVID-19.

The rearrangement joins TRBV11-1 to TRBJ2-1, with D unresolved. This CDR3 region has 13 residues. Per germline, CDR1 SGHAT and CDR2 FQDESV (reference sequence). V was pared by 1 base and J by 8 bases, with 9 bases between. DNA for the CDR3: TGTGCCAGCAGCTTAGGAGAAGTAGATGAGCAGTTCTTC. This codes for CASSLGEVDEQFF. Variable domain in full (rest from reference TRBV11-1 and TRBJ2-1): EAEVAQSPRYKITEKSQAVAFWCDPISGHATLYWYRQILGQGPELLVQFQDESVVDDSQLPKDRFSAERLKGVDSTLKIQPAELGDSAMYLCASSLGEVDEQFFGPGTRLTVL.

CDR3: CASSQRGVYTDTQYF. Written as DNA, the CDR3 is TGTGCCAGCAGTCAACGGGGGGTCTACACAGATACGCAGTATTTT. The chain employs TRBV6-2 or TRBV6-3 and TRBJ2-3, with TRBD2 matching 7 bases. CDR1 and CDR2 from the germline V gene are MNHEY and SVGEGT. Trimming at V came to 5 bases and at J to 2 bases, leaving 7 bases not matched to a gene. This CDR3 spans 15 amino acids.

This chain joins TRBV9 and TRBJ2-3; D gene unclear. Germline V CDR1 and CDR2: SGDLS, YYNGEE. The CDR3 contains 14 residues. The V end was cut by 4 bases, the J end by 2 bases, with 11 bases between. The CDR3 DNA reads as TGTGCCAGCAGCCCCCGCTTAGCCACAGATACGCAGTATTTT. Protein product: CASSPRLATDTQYF. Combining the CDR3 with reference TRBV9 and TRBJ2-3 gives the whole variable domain DSGVTQTPKHLITATGQRVTLRCSPRSGDLSVYWYQQSLDQGLQFLIQYYNGEERAKGNILERFSAQQFPDLHSELNLSSLELGDSALYFCASSPRLATDTQYFGPGTRLTVL.

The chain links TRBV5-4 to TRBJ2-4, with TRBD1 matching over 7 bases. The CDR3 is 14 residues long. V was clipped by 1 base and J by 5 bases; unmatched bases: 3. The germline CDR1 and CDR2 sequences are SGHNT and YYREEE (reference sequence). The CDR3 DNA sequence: TGTGCCAGCAGCTTGCCCGGGACAGAAAACATTCAGTACTTC. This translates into CASSLPGTENIQYF.

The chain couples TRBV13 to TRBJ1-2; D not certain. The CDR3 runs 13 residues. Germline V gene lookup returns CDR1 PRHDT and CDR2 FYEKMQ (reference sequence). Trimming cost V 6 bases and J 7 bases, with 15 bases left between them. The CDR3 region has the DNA TGTGCCAGCAGTTCTACGGGTGGTAGTGGCTACACCTTC. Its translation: CASSSTGGSGYTF.

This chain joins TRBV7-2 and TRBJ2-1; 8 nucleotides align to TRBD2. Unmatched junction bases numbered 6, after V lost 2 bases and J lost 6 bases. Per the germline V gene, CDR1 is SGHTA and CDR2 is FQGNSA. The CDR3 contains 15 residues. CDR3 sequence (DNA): TGTGCCAGCAGCTTAACGGGAGGGCCGGGCAATGAGCAGTTCTTC. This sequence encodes CASSLTGGPGNEQFF. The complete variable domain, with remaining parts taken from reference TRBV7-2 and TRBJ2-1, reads GAGVSQSPSNKVTEKGKDVELRCDPISGHTALYWYRQSLGQGLEFLIYFQGNSAPDKSGLPSDRFSAERTGGSVSTLTIQRTQQEDSAVYLCASSLTGGPGNEQFFGPGTRLTVL.

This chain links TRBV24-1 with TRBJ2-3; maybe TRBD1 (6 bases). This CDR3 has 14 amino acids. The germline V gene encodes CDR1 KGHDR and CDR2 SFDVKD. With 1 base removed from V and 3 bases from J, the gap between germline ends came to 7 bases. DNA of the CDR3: TGTGCCACCAGTGATTTAGGGGGAACAGATACGCAGTATTTT. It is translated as CATSDLGGTDTQYF.

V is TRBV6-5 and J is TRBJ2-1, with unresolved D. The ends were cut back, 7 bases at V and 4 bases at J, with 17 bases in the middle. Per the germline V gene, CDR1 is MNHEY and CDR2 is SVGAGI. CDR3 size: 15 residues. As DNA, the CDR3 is TGTGCCAGCACCGAACGCGCTAGAATATACAATGAGCAGTTCTTC. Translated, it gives CASTERARIYNEQFF.

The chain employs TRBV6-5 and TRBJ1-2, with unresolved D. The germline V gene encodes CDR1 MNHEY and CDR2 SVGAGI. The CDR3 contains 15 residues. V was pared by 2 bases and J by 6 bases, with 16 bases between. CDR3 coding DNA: TGTGCCAGCAGTTACGAGGCAGCCTGGCGGCATGGCTACACCTTC. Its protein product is CASSYEAAWRHGYTF.

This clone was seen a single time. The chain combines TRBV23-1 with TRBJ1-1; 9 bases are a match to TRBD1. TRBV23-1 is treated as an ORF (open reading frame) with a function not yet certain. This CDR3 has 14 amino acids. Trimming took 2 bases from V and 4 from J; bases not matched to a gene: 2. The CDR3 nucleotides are TGCGCCAGCAGTCAACGGGACAGGGTCACTGAAGCTTTCTTT. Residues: CASSQRDRVTEAFF.

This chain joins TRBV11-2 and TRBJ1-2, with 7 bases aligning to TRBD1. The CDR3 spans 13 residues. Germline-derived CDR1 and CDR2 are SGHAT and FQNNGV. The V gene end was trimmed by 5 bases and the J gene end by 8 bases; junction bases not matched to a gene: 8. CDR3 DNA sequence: TGTGCCAGCAGCCATAGACAGGGTGGAGGCTACACCTTC. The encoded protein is CASSHRQGGGYTF.

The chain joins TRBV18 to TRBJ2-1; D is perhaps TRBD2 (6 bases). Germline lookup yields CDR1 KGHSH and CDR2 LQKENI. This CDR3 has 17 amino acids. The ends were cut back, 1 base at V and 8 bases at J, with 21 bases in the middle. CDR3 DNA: TGTGCCAGCTCACCACAAGAAGCGGGTCTGTTTAGGGATGAGCAGTTCTTC. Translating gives CASSPQEAGLFRDEQFF.

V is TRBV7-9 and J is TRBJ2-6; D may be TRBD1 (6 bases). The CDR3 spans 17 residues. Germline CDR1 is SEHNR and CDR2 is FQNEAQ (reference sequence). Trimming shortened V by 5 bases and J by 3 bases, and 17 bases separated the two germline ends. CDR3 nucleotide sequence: TGTGCCAGCAGCGAGACAGGCCTGGGCTTTGGGGCCAACGTCCTGACTTTC. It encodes CASSETGLGFGANVLTF.

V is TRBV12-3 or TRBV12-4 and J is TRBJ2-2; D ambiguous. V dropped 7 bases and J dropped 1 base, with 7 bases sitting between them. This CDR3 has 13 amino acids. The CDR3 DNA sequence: TGTGCCAGCAATGACAAGAACACCGGGGAGCTGTTTTTT. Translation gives CASNDKNTGELFF.

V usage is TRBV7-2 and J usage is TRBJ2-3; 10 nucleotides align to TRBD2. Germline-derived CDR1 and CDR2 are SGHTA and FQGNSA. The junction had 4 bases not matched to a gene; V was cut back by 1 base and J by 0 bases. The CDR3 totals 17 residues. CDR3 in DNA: TGTGCCAGCAGCTTAGTAGGGACTAGCGACAGCACAGATACGCAGTATTTT. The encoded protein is CASSLVGTSDSTDTQYF.

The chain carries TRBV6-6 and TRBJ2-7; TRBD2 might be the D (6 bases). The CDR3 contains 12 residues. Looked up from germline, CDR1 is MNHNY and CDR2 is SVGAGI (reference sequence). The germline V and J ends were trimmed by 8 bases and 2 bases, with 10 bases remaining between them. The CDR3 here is CASLARAYEQYF. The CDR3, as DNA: TGTGCCAGCCTAGCGAGAGCCTACGAGCAGTACTTC.

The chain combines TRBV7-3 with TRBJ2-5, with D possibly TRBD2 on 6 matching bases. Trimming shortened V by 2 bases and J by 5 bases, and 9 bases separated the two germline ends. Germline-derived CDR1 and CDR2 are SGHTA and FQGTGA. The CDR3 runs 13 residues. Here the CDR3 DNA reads TGTGCCAGCAGCTTACGGGGGAGGGAGACCCAGTACTTC. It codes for CASSLRGRETQYF.

Written as DNA, the CDR3 is TGCGCCAGCAGTCCAGCGCAGGGACAGGGGTCTCACGAGCAGTACTTC. It translates to CASSPAQGQGSHEQYF. V gene TRBV23-1 combines with J gene TRBJ2-7; TRBD1 agrees at 10 bases. TRBV23-1 is an ORF for which the function is uncertain. This CDR3 comprises 16 residues. V shed 4 bases, J shed 5 bases, and the junction held 11 bases outside the gene matches.

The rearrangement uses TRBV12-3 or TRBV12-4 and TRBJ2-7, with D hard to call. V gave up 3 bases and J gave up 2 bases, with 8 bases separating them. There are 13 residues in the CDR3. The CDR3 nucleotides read TGTGCCAGCAGTTTCAGTCATACCTACGAGCAGTACTTC. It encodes CASSFSHTYEQYF.

The CDR3 DNA is TGTGCCAGTAGTATGGTCGGTAGCGGGGGGCGAACTGAAGCTTTCTTT. This gives the protein CASSMVGSGGRTEAFF. The rearrangement links TRBV19 to TRBJ1-1, with D possibly TRBD1 on 6 matching bases. V shed 3 bases and J shed 5 bases, with 19 bases lying between them. CDR3 size: 16 residues. Germline V gene lookup returns CDR1 LNHDA and CDR2 SQIVND (reference sequence).

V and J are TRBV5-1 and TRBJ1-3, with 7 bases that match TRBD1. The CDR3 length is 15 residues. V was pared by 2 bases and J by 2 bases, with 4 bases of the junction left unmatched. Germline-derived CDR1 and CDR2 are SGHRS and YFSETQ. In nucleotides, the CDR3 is TGCGCCAGCAGCTTCCAAACAGGGGCTGGAAACACCATATATTTT. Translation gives CASSFQTGAGNTIYF.

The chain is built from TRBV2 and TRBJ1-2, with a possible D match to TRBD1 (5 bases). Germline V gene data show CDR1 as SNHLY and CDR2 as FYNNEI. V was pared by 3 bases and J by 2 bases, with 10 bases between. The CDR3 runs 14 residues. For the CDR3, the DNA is TGTGCCAGCAGTGAGGAGGGACTGAACTATGGCTACACCTTC. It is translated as CASSEEGLNYGYTF.

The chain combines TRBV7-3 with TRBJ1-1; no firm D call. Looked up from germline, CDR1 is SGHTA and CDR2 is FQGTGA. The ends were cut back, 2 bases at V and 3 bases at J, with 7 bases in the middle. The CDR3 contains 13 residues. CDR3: CASSLGPDTEAFF. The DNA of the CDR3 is TGTGCCAGCAGCTTAGGGCCTGACACTGAAGCTTTCTTT.

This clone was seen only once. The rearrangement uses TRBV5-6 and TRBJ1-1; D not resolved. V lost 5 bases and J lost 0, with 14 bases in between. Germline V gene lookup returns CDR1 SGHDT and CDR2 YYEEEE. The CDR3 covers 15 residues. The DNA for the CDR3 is TGTGCCAGCAGGCAGGTGGGTCATATGAACACTGAAGCTTTCTTT. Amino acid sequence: CASRQVGHMNTEAFF. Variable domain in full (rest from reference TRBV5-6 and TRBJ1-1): DAGVTQSPTHLIKTRGQQVTLRCSPKSGHDTVSWYQQALGQGPQFIFQYYEEEERQRGNFPDRFSGHQFPNYSSELNVNALLLGDSALYLCASRQVGHMNTEAFFGQGTRLTVV.

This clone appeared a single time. CDR3 amino acids: CASSPGLPFGYTF. The DNA for the CDR3 is TGTGCCAGCTCCCCCGGGTTGCCGTTTGGCTACACCTTC. The chain links TRBV5-8 to TRBJ1-2, with D unclear. Trimming pared 7 bases from V and 7 bases from J, leaving 17 bases between. This CDR3 comprises 13 residues. CDR1 and CDR2 from the germline V gene are SGHTS and YDEGEE.

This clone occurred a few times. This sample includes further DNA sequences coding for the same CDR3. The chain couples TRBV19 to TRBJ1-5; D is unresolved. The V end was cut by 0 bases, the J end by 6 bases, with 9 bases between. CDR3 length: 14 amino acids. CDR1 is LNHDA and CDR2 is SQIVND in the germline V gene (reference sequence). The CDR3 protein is CASSIEGGPQPQHF. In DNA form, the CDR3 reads TGTGCCAGTAGTATAGAGGGTGGGCCTCAGCCCCAGCATTTT.

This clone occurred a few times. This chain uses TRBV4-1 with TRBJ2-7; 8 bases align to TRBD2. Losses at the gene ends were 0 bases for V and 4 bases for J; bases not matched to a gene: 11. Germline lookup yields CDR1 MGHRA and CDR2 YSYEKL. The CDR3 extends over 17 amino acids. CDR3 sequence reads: CASSQDTGASGSYEQYF. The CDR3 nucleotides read TGCGCCAGCAGCCAAGATACTGGGGCAAGCGGGAGTTACGAGCAGTACTTC.

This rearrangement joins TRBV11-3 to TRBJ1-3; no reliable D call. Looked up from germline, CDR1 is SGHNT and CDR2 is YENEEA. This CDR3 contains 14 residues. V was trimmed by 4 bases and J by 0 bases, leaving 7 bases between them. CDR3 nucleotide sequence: TGTGCCAGCAGCTCGGACTTCTCTGGAAACACCATATATTTT. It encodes CASSSDFSGNTIYF.

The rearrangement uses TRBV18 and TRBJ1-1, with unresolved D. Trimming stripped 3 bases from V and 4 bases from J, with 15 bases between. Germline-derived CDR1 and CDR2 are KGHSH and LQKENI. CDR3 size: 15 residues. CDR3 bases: TGTGCCAGCTCACCGACCCGGGGTGATGGCACTGAAGCTTTCTTT. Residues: CASSPTRGDGTEAFF.